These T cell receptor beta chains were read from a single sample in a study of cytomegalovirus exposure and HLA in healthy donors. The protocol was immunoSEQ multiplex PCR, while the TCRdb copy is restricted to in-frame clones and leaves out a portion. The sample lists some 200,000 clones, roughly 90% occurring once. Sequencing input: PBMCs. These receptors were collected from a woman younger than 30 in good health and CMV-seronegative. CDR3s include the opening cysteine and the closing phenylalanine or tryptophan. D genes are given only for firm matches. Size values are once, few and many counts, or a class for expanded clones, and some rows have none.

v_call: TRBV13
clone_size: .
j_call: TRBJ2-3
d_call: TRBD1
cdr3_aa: CAINRGTEDTDTQYF
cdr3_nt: TGTGCCATCAACAGGGGGACAGAAGACACAGATACGCAGTATTTT

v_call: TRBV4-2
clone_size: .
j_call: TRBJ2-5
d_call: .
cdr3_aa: CASSSSLGTQYF
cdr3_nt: TGTGCCAGCAGTTCTAGCCTAGGGACCCAGTACTTC

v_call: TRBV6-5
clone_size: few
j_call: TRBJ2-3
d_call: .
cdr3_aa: CATKKGAGGDTQYF
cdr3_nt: TGTGCCACAAAAAAGGGGGCTGGGGGGGATACGCAGTATTTT

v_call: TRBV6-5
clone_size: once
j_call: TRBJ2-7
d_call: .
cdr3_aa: CASSYSAGPSYEQYF
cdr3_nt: TGTGCCAGCAGTTACTCCGCGGGTCCCTCCTACGAGCAGTACTTC

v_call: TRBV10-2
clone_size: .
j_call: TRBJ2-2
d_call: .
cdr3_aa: CASRAGNTGELFF
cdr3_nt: TGCGCCAGCAGGGCAGGGAACACCGGGGAGCTGTTTTTT

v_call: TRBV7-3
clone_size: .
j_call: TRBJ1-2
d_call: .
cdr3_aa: CASSEYSGYGYTF
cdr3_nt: TGTGCCAGCAGCGAATATTCAGGATATGGCTACACCTTC

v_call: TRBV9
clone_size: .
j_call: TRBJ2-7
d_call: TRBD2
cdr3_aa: CASSVGLATSYEQYF
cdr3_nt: TGTGCCAGCAGCGTGGGACTAGCGACATCCTACGAGCAGTACTTC

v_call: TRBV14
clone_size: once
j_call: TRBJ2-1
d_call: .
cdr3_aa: CASSQVGIAAARYNEQFF
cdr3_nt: TGTGCCAGCAGCCAAGTCGGAATTGCGGCAGCCCGTTACAATGAGCAGTTCTTC

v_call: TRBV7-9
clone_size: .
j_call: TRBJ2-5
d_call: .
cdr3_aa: CASSSLPWDNQETQYF
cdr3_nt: TGTGCCAGCAGCTCCCTCCCTTGGGACAACCAAGAGACCCAGTACTTC

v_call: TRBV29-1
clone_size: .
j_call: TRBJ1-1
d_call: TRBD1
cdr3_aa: CSVEYIGDRGNTEAFF
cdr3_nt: TGCAGCGTTGAATATATTGGGGACAGGGGTAACACTGAAGCTTTCTTT

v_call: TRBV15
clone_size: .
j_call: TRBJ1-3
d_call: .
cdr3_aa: CATSRDSTVGNTIYF
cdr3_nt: TGTGCCACCAGCAGAGATTCGACAGTCGGAAACACCATATATTTT

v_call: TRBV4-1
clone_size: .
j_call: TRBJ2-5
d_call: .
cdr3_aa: CASSQDPLKETQYF
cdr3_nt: TGCGCCAGCAGCCAAGATCCCCTTAAAGAGACCCAGTACTTC

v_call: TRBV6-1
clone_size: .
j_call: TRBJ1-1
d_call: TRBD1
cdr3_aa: CASSELRQGDTEAFF
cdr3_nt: TGTGCCAGCAGTGAACTGCGACAGGGGGACACTGAAGCTTTCTTT

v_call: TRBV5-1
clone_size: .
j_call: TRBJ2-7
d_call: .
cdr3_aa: CASSPVGGSYEQYF
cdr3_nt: TGCGCCAGCAGCCCCGTGGGGGGCTCCTACGAGCAGTACTTC

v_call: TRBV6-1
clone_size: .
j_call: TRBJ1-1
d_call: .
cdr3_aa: CASSEYQMLNTEAFF
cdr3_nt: TGTGCCAGCAGTGAATACCAGATGTTGAACACTGAAGCTTTCTTT

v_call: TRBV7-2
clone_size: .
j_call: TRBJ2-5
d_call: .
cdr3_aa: CASSQGMETQYF
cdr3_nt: TGTGCCAGCTCTCAGGGGATGGAGACCCAGTACTTC

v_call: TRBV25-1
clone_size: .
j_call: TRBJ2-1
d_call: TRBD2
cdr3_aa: CASSEWGTSDNYNEQFF
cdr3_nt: TGTGCCAGCAGTGAATGGGGGACTAGCGATAACTACAATGAGCAGTTCTTC

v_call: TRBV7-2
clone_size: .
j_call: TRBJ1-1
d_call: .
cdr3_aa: CASSSYSVNTEAFF
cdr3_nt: TGTGCCAGCAGCTCGTATTCGGTGAACACTGAAGCTTTCTTT

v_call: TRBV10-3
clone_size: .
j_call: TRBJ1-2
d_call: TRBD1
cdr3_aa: CAISDREDGYTF
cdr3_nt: TGTGCCATCAGCGACAGGGAAGATGGCTACACCTTC

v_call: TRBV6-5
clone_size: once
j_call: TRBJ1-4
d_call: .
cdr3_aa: CASSYDSFNEKLFF
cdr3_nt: TGTGCCAGCAGTTACGACAGTTTCAATGAAAAACTGTTTTTT

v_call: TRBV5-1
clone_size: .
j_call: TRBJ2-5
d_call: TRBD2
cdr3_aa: CASERGSTSGQETQYF
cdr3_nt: TGCGCCAGCGAAAGGGGGTCGACTAGCGGACAAGAGACCCAGTACTTC

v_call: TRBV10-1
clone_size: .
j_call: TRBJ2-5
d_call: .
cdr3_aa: CASSDRQTQEAQYF
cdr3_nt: TGCGCCAGCAGTGACCGACAGACCCAAGAGGCCCAGTACTTC

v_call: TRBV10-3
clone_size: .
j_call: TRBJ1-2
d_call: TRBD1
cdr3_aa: CAISPDRGDGYTF
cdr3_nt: TGTGCCATCAGCCCGGACAGGGGCGATGGCTACACCTTC

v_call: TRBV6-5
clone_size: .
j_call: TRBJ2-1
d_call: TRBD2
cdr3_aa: CASSPRTSGDNEQFF
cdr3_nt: TGTGCCAGCAGCCCCCGGACTAGCGGGGACAATGAGCAGTTCTTC

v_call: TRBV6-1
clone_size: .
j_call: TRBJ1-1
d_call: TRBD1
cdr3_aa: CASETHRGIFIPFF
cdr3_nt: TGTGCCAGCGAAACCCACAGGGGGATCTTTATCCCTTTCTTT

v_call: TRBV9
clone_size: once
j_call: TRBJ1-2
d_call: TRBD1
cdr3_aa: CASSVDRDRADGYTF
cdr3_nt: TGTGCCAGCAGCGTAGACCGGGACAGGGCCGATGGCTACACCTTC

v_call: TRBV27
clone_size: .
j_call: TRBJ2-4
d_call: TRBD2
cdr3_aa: CASRSGLAGGIAKNIQYF
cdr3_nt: TGTGCCAGCAGGAGTGGACTAGCGGGGGGGATAGCCAAAAACATTCAGTACTTC